This T cell receptor (beta chain) is drawn from a study of T cell responses to AZD1222 COVID-19 vaccine. Germline CDR1 reads SNHLY; CDR2 reads FYNNEI. The CDR3 loop spans 16 amino acids. Unmatched junction bases numbered 11, after V lost 3 bases and J lost 4 bases. Produced via immunoSEQ multiplex PCR; TCRdb's table is partial and in-frame only. The sample contains 150,000 or so clones, around 92% of which appear only once. The receptor was isolated from an adult who received the AZD1222 COVID-19 vaccine. The sample consisted of peripheral blood, taken 28 days after the second AZD1222 dose. The chain joins TRBV2 to TRBJ2-7; the match to TRBD2 covers 8 bases. CDR3 sequence (DNA): TGTGCCAGCAGTGACGGGAGGGTTCTTGGAGTGTACGAGCAGTACTTC. This encodes CASSDGRVLGVYEQYF.